The clone carrying this TCR beta chain has ten or more counts. Its antigen is unknown. This record comes from a study of early T cells in non-severe SARS-CoV-2 infection. Study details: Sequencing input comprised bulk RNA from unsorted whole blood; chain pairing was not available. Study-wide points: VDJdb-based annotation leaned toward anti-spike CD8 responses and missed private and CD4 specificities.

Unique molecular identifiers were attached to individual cDNA molecules. One entry per CDR3 protein results from TCRdb running MiXCR on the 5' RACE reads. The sample holds roughly 92,000 distinct CDR3 sequences, about an eighth seen once. The CDR3 consists of 17 residues. V lost 4 bases and J lost 0, with 18 bases in between. Germline V gene data show CDR1 as SEHNR and CDR2 as FQNEAQ (reference sequence). The sequence was obtained from an adult who was a healthcare worker with PCR-confirmed SARS-CoV-2 infection or an uninfected control (not recorded which). This chain joins TRBV7-9 and TRBJ2-5, with D hard to call. The sample was whole blood, taken at baseline. CDR3 sequence (DNA): TGTGCCAGCAGCTCTACCCGATGGGGAAGGGACCAAGAGACCCAGTACTTC. Its translation is CASSSTRWGRDQETQYF.